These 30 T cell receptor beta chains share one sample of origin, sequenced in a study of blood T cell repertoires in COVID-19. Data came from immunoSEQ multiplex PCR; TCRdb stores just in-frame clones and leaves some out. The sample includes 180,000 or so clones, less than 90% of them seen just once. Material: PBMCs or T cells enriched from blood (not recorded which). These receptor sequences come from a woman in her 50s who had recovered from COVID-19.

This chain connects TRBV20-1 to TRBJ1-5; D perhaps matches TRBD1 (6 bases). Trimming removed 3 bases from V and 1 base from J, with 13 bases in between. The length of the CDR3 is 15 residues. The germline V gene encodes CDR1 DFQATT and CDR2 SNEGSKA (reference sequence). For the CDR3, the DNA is TGCAGTGCTAGTAGGGGGGGTTGGAGCAATCAGCCCCAGCATTTT. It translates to CSASRGGWSNQPQHF.

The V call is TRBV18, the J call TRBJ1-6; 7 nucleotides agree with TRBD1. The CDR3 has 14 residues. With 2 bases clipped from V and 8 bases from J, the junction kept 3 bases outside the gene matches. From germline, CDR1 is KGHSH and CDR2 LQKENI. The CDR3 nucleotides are TGTGCCAGCTCACCAGGGGACAGCCATTCACCCCTCCACTTT. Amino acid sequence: CASSPGDSHSPLHF.

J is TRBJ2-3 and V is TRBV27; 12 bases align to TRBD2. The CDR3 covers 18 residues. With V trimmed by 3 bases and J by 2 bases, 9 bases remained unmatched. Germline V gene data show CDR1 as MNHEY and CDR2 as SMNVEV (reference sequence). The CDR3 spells CASSFRLAGEAHTDTQYF. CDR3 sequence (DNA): TGTGCCAGCAGTTTTCGACTAGCGGGAGAAGCCCACACAGATACGCAGTATTTT.

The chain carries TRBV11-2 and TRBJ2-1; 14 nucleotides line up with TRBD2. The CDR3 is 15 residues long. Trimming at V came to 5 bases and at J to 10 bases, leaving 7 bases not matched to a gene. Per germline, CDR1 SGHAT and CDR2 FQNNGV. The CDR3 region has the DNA TGTGCCAGCAGCATGACTAGCGGGGGGGCATGGGAGCAGTTCTTC. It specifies CASSMTSGGAWEQFF. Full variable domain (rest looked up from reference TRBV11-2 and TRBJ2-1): EAGVAQSPRYKIIEKRQSVAFWCNPISGHATLYWYQQILGQGPKLLIQFQNNGVVDDSQLPKDRFSAERLKGVDSTLKIQPAKLEDSAVYLCASSMTSGGAWEQFFGPGTRLTVL.

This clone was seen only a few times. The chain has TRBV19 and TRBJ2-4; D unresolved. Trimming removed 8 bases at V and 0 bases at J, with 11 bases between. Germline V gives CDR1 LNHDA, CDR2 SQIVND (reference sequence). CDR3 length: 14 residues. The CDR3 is CASQEEIAKNIQYF. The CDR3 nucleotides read TGTGCCAGTCAGGAAGAGATAGCCAAAAACATTCAGTACTTC.

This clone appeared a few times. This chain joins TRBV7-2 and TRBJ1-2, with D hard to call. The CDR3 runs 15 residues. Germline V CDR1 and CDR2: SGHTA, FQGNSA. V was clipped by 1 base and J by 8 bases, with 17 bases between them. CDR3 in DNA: TGTGCCAGCAGCTTAGTCCCAGCGACCTATGAGGGCTACACCTTC. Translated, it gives CASSLVPATYEGYTF.

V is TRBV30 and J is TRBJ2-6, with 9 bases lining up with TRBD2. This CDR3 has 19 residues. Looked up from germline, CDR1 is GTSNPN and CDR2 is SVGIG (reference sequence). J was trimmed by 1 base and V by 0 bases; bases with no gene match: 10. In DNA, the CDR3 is TGTGCCTGGAGTGTAATTACTAGCGGGTATATTTCTGGGGCCAACGTCCTGACTTTC. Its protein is CAWSVITSGYISGANVLTF. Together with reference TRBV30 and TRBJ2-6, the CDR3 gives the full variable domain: SQTIHQWPATLVQPVGSPLSLECTVEGTSNPNLYWYRQAAGRGLQLLFYSVGIGQISSEVPQNLSASRPQDRQFILSSKKLLLSDSGFYLCAWSVITSGYISGANVLTFGAGSRLTVL.

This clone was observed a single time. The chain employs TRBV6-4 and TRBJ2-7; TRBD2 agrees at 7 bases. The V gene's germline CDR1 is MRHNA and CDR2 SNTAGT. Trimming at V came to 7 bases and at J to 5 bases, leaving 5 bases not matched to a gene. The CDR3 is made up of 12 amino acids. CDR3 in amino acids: CASTGGTHEQYV. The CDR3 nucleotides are TGTGCCAGCACGGGGGGAACCCACGAGCAGTACGTC.

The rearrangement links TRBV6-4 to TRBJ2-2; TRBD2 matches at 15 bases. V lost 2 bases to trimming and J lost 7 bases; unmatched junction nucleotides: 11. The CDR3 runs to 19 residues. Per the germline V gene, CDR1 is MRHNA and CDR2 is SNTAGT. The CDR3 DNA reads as TGTGCCAGCAGTGACGACGGACTAGCGGGGGGGCCCTTCCACGGGGAGCTGTTTTTT. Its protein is CASSDDGLAGGPFHGELFF.

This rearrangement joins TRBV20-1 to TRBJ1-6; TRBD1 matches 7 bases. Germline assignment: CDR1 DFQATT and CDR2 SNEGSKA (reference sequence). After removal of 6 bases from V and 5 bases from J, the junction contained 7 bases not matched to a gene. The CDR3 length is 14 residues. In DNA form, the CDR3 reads TGCAGTGCAAGTGGGGACAGTGATAATTCACCCCTCCACTTT. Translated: CSASGDSDNSPLHF.

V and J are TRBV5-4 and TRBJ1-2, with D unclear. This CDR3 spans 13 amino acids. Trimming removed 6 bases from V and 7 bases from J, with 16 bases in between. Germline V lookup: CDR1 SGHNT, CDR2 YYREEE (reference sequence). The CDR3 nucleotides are TGTGCCAGCACCCCCTTGTCCGGGAGTGGCTACACCTTC. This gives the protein CASTPLSGSGYTF.

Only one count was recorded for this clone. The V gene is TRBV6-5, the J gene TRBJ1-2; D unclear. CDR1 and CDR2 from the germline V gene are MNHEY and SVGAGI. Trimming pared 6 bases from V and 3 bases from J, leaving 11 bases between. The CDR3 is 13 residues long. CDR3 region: CASSPVLYYGYTF. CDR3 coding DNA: TGTGCCAGCAGCCCCGTTCTGTACTATGGCTACACCTTC.

The CDR3 reads CASGRPSTDTQYF. Here the CDR3 DNA reads TGTGCCAGCGGGAGGCCGAGCACAGATACGCAGTATTTT. The chain links TRBV9 to TRBJ2-3; D might be TRBD2 (6 bases). V lost 7 bases, J lost 0 bases, and 9 bases lay in between. Germline loops: CDR1 SGDLS, CDR2 YYNGEE. The CDR3 runs 13 residues.

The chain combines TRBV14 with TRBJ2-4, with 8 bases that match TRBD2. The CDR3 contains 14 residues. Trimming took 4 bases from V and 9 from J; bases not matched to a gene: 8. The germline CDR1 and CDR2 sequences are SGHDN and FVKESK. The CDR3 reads CASSPGLVHSIQYF. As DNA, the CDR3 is TGTGCCAGCAGCCCGGGACTAGTCCATAGCATTCAGTACTTC.

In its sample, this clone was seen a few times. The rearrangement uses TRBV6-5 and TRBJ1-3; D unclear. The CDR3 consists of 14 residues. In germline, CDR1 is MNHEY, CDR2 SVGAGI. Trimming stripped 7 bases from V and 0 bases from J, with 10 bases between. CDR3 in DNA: TGTGCCAGCAAGCCTCGGGGCTCTGGAAACACCATATATTTT. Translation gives CASKPRGSGNTIYF.

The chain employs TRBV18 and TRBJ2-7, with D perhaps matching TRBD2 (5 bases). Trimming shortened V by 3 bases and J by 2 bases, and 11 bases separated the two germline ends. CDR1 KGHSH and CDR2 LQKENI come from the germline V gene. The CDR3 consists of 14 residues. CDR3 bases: TGTGCCAGCTCACCCGAAGCGGCTGCCTACGAGCAGTACGTC. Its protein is CASSPEAAAYEQYV.

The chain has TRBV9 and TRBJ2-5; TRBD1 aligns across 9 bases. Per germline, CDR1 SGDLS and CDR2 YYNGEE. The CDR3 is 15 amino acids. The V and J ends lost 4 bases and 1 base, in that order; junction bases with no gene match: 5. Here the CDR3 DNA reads TGTGCCAGCAGCCCGGCGGACAGGGGCCAAGAGACCCAGTACTTC. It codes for CASSPADRGQETQYF.

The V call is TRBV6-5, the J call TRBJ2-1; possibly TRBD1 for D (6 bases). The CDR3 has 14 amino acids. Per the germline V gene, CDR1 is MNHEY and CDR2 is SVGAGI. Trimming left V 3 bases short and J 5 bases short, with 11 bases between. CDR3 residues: CASSYEGVNNEQFF. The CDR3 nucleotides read TGTGCCAGCAGTTATGAGGGGGTAAACAATGAGCAGTTCTTC.

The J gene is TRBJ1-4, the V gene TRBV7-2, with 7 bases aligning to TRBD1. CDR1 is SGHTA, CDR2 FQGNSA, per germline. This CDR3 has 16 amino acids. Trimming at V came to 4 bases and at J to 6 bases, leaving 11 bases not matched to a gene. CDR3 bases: TGTGCCAGCAGCTCCTATCCCGGGACAGCGGATGAAAAACTGTTTTTT. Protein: CASSSYPGTADEKLFF.

The CDR3 is CAWSVQLAGTEAFF. In DNA form, the CDR3 reads TGTGCCTGGAGTGTTCAATTGGCGGGGACTGAAGCTTTCTTT. The rearrangement uses TRBV30 and TRBJ1-1; no firm D call. Trimming stripped 0 bases from V and 5 bases from J, with 13 bases between. The CDR3 spans 14 residues. From germline, CDR1 is GTSNPN and CDR2 SVGIG (reference sequence).

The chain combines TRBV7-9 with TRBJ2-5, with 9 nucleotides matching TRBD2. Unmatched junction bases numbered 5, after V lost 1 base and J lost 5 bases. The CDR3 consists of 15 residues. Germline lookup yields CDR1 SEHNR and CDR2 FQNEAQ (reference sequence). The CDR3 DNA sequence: TGTGCCAGCAGCTTAGTGGTAGCGGGAGATGAGACCCAGTACTTC. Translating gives CASSLVVAGDETQYF. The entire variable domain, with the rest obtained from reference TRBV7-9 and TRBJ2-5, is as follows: DTGVSQNPRHKITKRGQNVTFRCDPISEHNRLYWYRQTLGQGPEFLTYFQNEAQLEKSRLLSDRFSAERPKGSFSTLEIQRTEQGDSAMYLCASSLVVAGDETQYFGPGTRLLVL.

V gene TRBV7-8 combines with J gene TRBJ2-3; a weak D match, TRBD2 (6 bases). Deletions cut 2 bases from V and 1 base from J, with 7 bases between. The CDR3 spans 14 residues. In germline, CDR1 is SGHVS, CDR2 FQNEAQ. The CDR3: CASSLSGGTDTQYF. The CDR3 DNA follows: TGTGCCAGCAGCTTATCGGGGGGCACAGATACGCAGTATTTT.

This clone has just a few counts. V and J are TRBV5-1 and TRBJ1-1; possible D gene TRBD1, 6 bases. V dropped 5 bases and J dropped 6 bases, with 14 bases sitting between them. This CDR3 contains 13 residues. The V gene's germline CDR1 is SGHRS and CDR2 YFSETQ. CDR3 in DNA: TGCGCCAGCAGGCCCCAGGGGTTGGCTGAAGCTTTCTTT. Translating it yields CASRPQGLAEAFF.

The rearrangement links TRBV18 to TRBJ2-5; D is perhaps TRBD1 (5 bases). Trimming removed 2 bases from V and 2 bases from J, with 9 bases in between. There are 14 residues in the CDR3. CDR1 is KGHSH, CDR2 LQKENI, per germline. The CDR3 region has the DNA TGTGCCAGCTCACCAGGGCAGGGACAAGAGACCCAGTACTTC. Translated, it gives CASSPGQGQETQYF.

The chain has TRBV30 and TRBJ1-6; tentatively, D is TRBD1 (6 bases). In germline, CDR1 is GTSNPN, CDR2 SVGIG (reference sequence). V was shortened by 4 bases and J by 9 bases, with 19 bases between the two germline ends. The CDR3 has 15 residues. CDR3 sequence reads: CAWKLQGKGGSPLHF. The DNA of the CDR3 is TGTGCCTGGAAGTTACAGGGAAAGGGTGGTTCACCCCTCCACTTT.

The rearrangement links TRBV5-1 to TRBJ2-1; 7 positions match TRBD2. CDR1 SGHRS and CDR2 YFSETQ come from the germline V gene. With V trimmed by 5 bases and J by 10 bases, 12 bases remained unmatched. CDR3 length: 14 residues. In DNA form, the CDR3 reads TGCGCCAGCAGAGAGGGAGGGCCTTACAGCGAGCAGTTCTTC. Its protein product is CASREGGPYSEQFF.

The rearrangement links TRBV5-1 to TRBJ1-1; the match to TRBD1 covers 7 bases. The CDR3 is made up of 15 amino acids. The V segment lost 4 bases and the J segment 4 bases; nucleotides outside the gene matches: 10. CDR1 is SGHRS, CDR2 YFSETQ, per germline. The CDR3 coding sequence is TGCGCCAGCAGCCGACAGGGAGATCTGCGCACTGAAGCTTTCTTT. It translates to CASSRQGDLRTEAFF.

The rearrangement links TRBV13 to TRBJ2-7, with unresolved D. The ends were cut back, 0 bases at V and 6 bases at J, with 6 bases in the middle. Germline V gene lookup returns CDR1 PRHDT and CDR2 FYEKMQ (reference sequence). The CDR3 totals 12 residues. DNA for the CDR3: TGTGCCAGCAGCTTAGGTTACGGCGAGCAGTACGTC. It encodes CASSLGYGEQYV.

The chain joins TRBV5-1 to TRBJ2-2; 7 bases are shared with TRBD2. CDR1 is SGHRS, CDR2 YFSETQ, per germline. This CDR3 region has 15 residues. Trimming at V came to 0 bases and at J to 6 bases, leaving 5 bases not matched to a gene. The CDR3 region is CASSLGTGGPGELFF. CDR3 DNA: TGCGCCAGCAGCTTGGGGACGGGAGGCCCCGGGGAGCTGTTTTTT.

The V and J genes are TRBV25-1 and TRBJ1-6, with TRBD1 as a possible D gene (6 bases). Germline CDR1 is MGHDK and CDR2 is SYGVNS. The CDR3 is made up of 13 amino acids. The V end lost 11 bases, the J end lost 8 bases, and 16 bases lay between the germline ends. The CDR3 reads CAGGGRVDSPLHF. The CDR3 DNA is TGTGCCGGTGGGGGCAGGGTGGATTCACCCCTCCACTTT.